The present T cell receptor beta chain was sequenced within a study of OX40 agonist ivuxolimab in advanced cancers. Study-wide background: Patients got intravenous ivuxolimab at 0.01 to 10 mg/kg every 2 weeks. Partial responses occurred in three patients (one hepatocellular carcinoma, two cutaneous melanoma). Participants could have had prior anti-PD-1, anti-PD-L1 or anti-CTLA-4 therapy, and 40% had some. Overall study findings and caveats: Compared with CD4+, CD8+ T cells on average had more expanded clones.

The CDR3 runs to 15 residues. Germline V gene sequence: CDR1 PRHDT, CDR2 FYEKMQ (reference sequence). Assay used: immunoSEQ multiplex PCR; TCRdb lists only in-frame clones, some missing. The repertoire holds around 12,000 clones, with 80% to 90% as singletons. A word on this clone: Its antigen remains unknown.

The rearrangement joins TRBV13 to TRBJ2-5; TRBD2 aligns across 12 bases. Gene TRBJ2-7 matches the end of the DNA better, so the J call may be wrong. The sequence was collected from an adult with an advanced solid tumor such as melanoma, head and neck, liver or kidney cancer. This specimen consisted of CD4+ or CD8+ T cells sorted from blood, obtained in a trial of the OX40 agonist ivuxolimab. CDR3 coding DNA: TGTGCCAGCAGCTCCTGGACTAGCGGGACTTACGAGCAGTACTTC. This codes for CASSSWTSGTYEQYF.